The 3 T cell receptor beta chains reported below all come from one sample, sequenced in a study of identical twins. TCRdb reprocessed the 5' RACE reads with MiXCR, giving one entry per CDR3 protein. The sample lists 450,000 to 650,000 distinct CDR3 sequences, 9.6% occurring once. These data were likewise used in another study, on yellow fever vaccine responses in identical twins.

The specimen sequenced was PBMCs. Receptors originate from a woman between 18 and 29 years old in good health.

This clonotype was recorded a few times. V is TRBV20-1 and J is TRBJ2-7, with 8 bases aligning to TRBD2. The germline CDR1 and CDR2 sequences are DFQATT and SNEGSKA (reference sequence). J was trimmed by 0 bases and V by 2 bases; bases with no gene match: 9. The CDR3 is 16 residues long. The DNA for the CDR3 is TGCAGTGCTAGATCTAGCGGGCGAACCCACTCCTACGAGCAGTACTTC. Translated, it gives CSARSSGRTHSYEQYF.

This clonotype was picked up many times. The CDR3: CASSSLTGGYNTEAFF. In DNA, the CDR3 is TGTGCCAGCAGCAGTCTAACAGGGGGATATAACACTGAAGCTTTCTTT. This chain links TRBV28 with TRBJ1-1; 8 bases align to TRBD1. V dropped 6 bases and J dropped 2; count of bases not matched to a gene: 11. The CDR3 has 16 amino acids. Germline CDR1 is MDHEN and CDR2 is SYDVKM.

The chain links TRBV30 to TRBJ2-2; D unresolved. The germline V and J ends were trimmed by 1 base and 4 bases, with 10 bases remaining between them. This CDR3 is 14 amino acids long. The V gene's germline CDR1 is GTSNPN and CDR2 SVGIG (reference sequence). CDR3 coding DNA: TGTGCCTGGAGTGAGGGTGTTGGCACCGGGGAGCTGTTTTTT. Its translation is CAWSEGVGTGELFF.